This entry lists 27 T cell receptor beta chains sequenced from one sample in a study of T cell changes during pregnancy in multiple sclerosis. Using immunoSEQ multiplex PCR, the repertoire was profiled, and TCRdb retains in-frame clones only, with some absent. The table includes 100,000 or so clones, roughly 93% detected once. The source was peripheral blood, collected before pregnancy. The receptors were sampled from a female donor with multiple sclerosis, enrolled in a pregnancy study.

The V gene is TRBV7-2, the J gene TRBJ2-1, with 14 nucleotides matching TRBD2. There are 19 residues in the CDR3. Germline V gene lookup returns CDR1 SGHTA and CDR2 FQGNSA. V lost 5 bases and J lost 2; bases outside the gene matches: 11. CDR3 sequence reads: CASSIMGLAGVVAYNEQFF. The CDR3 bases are TGTGCCAGCAGCATAATGGGACTAGCGGGAGTAGTGGCCTACAATGAGCAGTTCTTC.

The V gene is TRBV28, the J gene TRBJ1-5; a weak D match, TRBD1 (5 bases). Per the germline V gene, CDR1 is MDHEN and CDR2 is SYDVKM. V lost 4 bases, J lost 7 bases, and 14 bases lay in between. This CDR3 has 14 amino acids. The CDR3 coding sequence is TGTGCCAGCAGTTCCAGGGTCCTGGGGCAGCCCCAGCATTTT. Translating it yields CASSSRVLGQPQHF.

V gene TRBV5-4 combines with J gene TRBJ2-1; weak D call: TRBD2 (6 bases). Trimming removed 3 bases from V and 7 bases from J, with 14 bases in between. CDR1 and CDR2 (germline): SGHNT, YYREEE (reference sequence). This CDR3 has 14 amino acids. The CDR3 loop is CASSSAGAGNEQFF. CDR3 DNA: TGTGCCAGCAGCTCAGCGGGCGCGGGGAATGAGCAGTTCTTC.

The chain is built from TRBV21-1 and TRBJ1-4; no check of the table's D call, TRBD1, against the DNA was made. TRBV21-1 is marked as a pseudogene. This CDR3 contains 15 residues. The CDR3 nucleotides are TGTGCCAGCAGCAAAGACGTAAGGGGGCAGGAAAAACTGTTTTTT. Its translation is CASSKDVRGQEKLFF.

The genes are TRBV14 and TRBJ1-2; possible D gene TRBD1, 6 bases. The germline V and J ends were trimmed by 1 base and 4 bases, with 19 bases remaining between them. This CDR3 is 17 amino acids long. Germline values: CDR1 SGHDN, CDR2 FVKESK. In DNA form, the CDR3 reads TGTGCCAGCAGCCAAGGTCCCTACTGGACAGACATCTATGGCTACACCTTC. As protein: CASSQGPYWTDIYGYTF.

CDR3 loop: CASSEALGRGNEQFF. The CDR3 DNA reads TGTGCCAGCAGTGAAGCGCTCGGCAGGGGCAATGAGCAGTTCTTC. J is TRBJ2-1 and V is TRBV6-1; TRBD1 is a possible D gene (6 bases). The CDR3 loop spans 15 amino acids. Germline V gives CDR1 MNHNS, CDR2 SASEGT. Trimming stripped 0 bases from V and 6 bases from J, with 12 bases between.

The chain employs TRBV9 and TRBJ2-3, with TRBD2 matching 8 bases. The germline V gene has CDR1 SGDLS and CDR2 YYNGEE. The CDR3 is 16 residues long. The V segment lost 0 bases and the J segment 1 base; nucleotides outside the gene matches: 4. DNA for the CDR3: TGTGCCAGCAGCGTAGAACCGCGGGAGGGCACAGATACGCAGTATTTT. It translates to CASSVEPREGTDTQYF.

For the CDR3, the DNA is TGTGCCAGCAGTTACCCGCAGGGGCATCAGCCCCAGCATTTT. Amino acid sequence: CASSYPQGHQPQHF. The chain couples TRBV6-6 to TRBJ1-5; a possible D gene is TRBD1 (6 bases). The CDR3 extends over 14 amino acids. The germline V gene encodes CDR1 MNHNY and CDR2 SVGAGI (reference sequence). V gave up 2 bases and J gave up 5 bases, with 10 bases separating them.

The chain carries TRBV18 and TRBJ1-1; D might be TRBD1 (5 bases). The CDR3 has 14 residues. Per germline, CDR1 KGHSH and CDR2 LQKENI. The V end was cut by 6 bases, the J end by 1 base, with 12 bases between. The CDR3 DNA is TGTGCCAGCTCTCCGACAAGGGGGAACACTGAAGCTTTCTTT. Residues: CASSPTRGNTEAFF.

The CDR3 loop reads CASSLRGQVQETQYF. CDR3 in DNA: TGCGCCAGCAGCTTACGGGGACAGGTCCAAGAGACCCAGTACTTC. The chain has TRBV5-1 and TRBJ2-5; 8 nucleotides agree with TRBD1. The CDR3 is 15 residues long. CDR1 SGHRS and CDR2 YFSETQ come from the germline V gene. Trimming at V came to 2 bases and at J to 1 base, leaving 4 bases not matched to a gene.

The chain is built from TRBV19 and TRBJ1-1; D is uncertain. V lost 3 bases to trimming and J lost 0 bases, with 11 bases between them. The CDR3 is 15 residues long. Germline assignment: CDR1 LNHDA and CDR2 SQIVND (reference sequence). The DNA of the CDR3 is TGTGCCAGTAGTATCTTCGAGACAATGAACACTGAAGCTTTCTTT. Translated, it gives CASSIFETMNTEAFF.

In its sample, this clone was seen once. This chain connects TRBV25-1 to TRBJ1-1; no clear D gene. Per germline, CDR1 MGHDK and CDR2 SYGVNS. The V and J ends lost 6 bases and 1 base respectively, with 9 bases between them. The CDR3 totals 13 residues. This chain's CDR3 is CASSLRRNTEAFF. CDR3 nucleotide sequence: TGTGCCAGCAGCCTACGTAGGAACACTGAAGCTTTCTTT.

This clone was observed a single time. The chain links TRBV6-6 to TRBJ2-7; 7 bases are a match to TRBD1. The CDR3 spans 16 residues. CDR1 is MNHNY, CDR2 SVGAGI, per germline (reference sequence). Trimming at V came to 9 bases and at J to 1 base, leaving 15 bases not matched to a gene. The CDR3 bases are TGTGCCAGTTCTATTTCACCGACAGGGACATCCTACGAGCAGTACTTC. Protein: CASSISPTGTSYEQYF.

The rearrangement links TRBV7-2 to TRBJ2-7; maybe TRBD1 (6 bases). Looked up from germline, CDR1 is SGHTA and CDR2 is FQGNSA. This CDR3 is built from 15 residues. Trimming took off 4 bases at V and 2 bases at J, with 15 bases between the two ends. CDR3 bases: TGTGCCAGCAGCTCTCAAGGCGCAGGGGCCTACGAGCAGTACTTC. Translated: CASSSQGAGAYEQYF.

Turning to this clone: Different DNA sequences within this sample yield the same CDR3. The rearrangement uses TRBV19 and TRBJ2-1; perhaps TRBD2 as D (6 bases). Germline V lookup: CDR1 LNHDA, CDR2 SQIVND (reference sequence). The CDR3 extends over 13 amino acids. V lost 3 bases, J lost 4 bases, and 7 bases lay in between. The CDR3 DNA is TGTGCCAGTAGTATTAGCGGATACAATGAGCAGTTCTTC. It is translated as CASSISGYNEQFF.

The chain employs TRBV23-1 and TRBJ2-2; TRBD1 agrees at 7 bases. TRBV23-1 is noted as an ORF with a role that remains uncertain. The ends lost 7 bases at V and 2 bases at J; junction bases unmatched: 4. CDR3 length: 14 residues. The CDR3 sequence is CASMGDSNTGELFF. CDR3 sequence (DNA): TGCGCCAGCATGGGGGACAGTAACACCGGGGAGCTGTTTTTT.

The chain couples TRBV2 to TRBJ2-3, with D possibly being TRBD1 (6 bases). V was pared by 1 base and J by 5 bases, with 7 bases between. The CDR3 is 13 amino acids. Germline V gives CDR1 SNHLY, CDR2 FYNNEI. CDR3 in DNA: TGTGCCAGCAGTGAAGGACAGGTAGATACGCAGTATTTT. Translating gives CASSEGQVDTQYF.

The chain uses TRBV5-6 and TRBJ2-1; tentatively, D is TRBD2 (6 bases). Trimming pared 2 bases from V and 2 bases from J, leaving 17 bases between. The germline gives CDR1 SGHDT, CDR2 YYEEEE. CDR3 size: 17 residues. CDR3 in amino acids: CASSLSTGVPTYNEQFF. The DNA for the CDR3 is TGTGCCAGCAGCTTAAGTACGGGAGTCCCCACCTACAATGAGCAGTTCTTC.

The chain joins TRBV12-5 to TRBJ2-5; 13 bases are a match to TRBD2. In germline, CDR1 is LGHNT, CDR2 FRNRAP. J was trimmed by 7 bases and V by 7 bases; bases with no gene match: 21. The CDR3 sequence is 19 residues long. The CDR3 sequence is CASATSLGGLAGSEGTQYF. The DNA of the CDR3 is TGTGCTAGTGCCACCTCCTTGGGGGGACTAGCGGGATCGGAGGGGACCCAGTACTTC. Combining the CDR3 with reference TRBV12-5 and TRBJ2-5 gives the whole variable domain DARVTQTPRHKVTEMGQEVTMRCQPILGHNTVFWYRQTMMQGLELLAYFRNRAPLDDSGMPKDRFSAEMPDATLATLKIQPSEPRDSAVYFCASATSLGGLAGSEGTQYFGPGTRLLVL.

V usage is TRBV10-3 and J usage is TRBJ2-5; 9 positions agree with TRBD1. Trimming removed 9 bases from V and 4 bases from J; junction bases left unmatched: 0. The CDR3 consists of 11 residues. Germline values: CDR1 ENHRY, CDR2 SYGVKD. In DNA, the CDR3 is TGTGCCATGGGACAGGGAGAGACCCAGTACTTC. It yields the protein CAMGQGETQYF.

CDR3 amino acids: CASSLLGLSGGELFF. CDR3 DNA: TGTGCCAGCAGCTTACTGGGCCTCTCTGGGGGGGAGCTGTTTTTT. The J gene is TRBJ2-2, the V gene TRBV5-6, with D unclear. Germline V gene lookup returns CDR1 SGHDT and CDR2 YYEEEE. V gave up 2 bases and J gave up 8 bases, with 16 bases separating them. CDR3 length equals 15 residues.

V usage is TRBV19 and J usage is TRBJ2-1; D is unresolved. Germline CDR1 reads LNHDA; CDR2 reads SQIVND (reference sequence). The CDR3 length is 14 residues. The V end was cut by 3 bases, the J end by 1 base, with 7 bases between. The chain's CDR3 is CASSIFPSYNEQFF. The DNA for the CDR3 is TGTGCCAGTAGTATTTTCCCATCCTACAATGAGCAGTTCTTC.

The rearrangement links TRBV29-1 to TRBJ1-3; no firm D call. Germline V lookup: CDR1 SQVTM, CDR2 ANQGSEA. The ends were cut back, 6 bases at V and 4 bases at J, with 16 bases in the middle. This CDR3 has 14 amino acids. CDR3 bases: TGCAGCGTCAGGACGGCGGCGGGAGGAAACACCATATATTTT. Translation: CSVRTAAGGNTIYF.

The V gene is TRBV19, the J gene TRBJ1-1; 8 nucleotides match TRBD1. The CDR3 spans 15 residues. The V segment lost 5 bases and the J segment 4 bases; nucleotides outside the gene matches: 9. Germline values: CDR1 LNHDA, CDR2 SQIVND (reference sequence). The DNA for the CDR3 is TGTGCCAGTAGTTTGGATCGACAGGGGTTCACTGAAGCTTTCTTT. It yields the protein CASSLDRQGFTEAFF.

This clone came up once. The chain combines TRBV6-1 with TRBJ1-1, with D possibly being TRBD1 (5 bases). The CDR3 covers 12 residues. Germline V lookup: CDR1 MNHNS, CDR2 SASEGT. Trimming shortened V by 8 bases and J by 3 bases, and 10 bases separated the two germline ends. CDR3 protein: CASGDRDTEAFF. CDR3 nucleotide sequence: TGTGCCAGCGGCGACAGAGACACTGAAGCTTTCTTT.

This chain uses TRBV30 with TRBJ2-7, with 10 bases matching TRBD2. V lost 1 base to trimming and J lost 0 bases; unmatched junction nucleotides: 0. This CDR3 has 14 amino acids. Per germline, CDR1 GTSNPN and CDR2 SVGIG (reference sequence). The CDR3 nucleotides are TGTGCCTGGAGTGGGACTAGCGGCTCCTACGAGCAGTACTTC. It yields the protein CAWSGTSGSYEQYF.

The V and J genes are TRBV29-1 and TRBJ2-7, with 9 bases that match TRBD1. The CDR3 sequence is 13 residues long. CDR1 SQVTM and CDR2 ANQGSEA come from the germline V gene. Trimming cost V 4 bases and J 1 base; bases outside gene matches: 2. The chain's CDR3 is CSVVGTGSYEQYF. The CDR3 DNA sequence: TGCAGCGTTGTTGGGACAGGGTCCTACGAGCAGTACTTC.